This T cell receptor (beta chain) derives from a study of OX40 agonist ivuxolimab in advanced cancers. Looking at the study overall: Those treated in dose escalation had hepatocellular carcinoma, melanoma, renal cell cancer or head and neck cancer. Prior anti-PD-1, anti-PD-L1 or anti-CTLA-4 therapy was allowed; roughly 40% had some. Study outcomes and limitations: Normalized T-cell clonal expansion was also low in a subset of nonresponders.

No patient had autoimmune disease or received systemic immunosuppression. The assay was immunoSEQ multiplex PCR, and TCRdb's table has in-frame clones only and misses some. The profile shows roughly 41,000 clones, around 87% of them singletons. About this clone itself: Its antigen is undetermined.

Germline values: CDR1 MNHEY, CDR2 SVGAGI. This CDR3 contains 13 residues. V was clipped by 10 bases and J by 7 bases, with 17 bases between them. This sequence was found in an adult with an advanced solid tumor such as melanoma, head and neck, liver or kidney cancer. The sequencing here drew on CD4+ or CD8+ T cells sorted from blood, taken in a trial of the OX40 agonist ivuxolimab. V gene TRBV6-5 combines with J gene TRBJ1-3; D is uncertain. The CDR3 spells CATSMGFGNTIYF. The CDR3 bases are TGTGCCACGTCCATGGGCTTCGGGAACACCATATATTTT.